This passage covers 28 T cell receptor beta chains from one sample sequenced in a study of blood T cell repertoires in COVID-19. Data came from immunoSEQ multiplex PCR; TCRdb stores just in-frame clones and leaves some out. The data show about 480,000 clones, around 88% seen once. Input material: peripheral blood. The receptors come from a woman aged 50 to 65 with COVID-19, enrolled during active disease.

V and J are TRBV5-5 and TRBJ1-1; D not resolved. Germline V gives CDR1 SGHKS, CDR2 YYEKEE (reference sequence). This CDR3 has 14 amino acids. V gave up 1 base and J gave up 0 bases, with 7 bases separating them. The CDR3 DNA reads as TGTGCCAGCAGCTTGCGGCAGGTGAACACTGAAGCTTTCTTT. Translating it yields CASSLRQVNTEAFF.

CDR3 sequence (DNA): TGTGCCAGCTCACCACTGACAGAAAACACTGAAGCTTTCTTT. Translation: CASSPLTENTEAFF. The chain is built from TRBV18 and TRBJ1-1; the D gene is possibly TRBD1 (5 bases). Germline values: CDR1 KGHSH, CDR2 LQKENI. This CDR3 is 14 amino acids long. Trimming shortened V by 1 base and J by 2 bases, and 8 bases separated the two germline ends.

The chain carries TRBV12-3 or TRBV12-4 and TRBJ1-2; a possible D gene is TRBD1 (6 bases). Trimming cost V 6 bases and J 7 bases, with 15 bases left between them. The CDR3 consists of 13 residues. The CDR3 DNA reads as TGTGCCAGCAGCCTCAGACAGGTTCTTGGCTACACCTTC. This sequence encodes CASSLRQVLGYTF.

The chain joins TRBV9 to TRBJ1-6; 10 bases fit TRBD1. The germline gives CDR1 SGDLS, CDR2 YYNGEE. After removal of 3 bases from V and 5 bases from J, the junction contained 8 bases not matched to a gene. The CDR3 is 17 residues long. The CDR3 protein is CASSEGQGIGDNSPLHF. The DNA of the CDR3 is TGTGCCAGCAGCGAGGGACAGGGGATCGGGGATAATTCACCCCTCCACTTT.

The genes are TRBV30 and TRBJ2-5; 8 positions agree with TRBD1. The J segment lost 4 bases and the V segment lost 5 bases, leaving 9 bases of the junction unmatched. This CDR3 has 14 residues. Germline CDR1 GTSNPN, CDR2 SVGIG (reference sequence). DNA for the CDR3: TGTGCCTGGGGGACGGGACAGGTCGCAGAGACCCAGTACTTC. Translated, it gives CAWGTGQVAETQYF.

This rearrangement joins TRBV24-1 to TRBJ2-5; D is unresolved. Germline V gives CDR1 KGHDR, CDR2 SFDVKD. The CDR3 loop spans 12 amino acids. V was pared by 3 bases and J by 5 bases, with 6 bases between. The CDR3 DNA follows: TGTGCCACCAGTGATCCGTTCGAGACCCAGTACTTC. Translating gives CATSDPFETQYF.

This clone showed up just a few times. CDR3 protein: CASSERRWGSNQPQHF. The CDR3 DNA is TGTGCCAGCAGTGAAAGAAGGTGGGGCAGCAATCAGCCCCAGCATTTT. This chain joins TRBV2 and TRBJ1-5, with D perhaps matching TRBD1 (5 bases). CDR1 is SNHLY and CDR2 is FYNNEI in the germline V gene. The length of the CDR3 is 16 residues. Trimming cost V 2 bases and J 1 base, with 12 bases left between them.

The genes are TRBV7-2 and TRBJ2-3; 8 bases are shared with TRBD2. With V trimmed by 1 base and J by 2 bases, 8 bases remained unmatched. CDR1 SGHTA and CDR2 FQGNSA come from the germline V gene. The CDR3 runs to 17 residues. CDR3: CASSLVKAGVITDTQYF. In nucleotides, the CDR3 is TGTGCCAGCAGCTTAGTGAAAGCGGGGGTTATCACAGATACGCAGTATTTT.

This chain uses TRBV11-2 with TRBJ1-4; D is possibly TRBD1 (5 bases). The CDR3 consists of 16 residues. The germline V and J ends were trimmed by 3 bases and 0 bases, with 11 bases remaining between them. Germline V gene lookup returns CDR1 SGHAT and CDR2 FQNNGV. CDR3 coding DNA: TGTGCCAGCAGCTTTCGGGGGATAGCAACTAATGAAAAACTGTTTTTT. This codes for CASSFRGIATNEKLFF.

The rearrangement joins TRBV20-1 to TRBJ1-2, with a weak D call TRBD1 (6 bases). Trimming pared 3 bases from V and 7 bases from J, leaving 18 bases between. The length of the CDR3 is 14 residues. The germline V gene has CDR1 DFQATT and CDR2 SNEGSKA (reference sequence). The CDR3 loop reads CSASLPAGAGGYTF. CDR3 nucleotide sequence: TGCAGTGCTAGTCTCCCCGCGGGGGCCGGTGGCTACACCTTC.

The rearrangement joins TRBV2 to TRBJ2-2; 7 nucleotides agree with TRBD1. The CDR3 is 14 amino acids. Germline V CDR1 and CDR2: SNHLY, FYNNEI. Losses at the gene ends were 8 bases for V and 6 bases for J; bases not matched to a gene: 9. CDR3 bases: TGTGCCAGCGGGGCAGACAGGGTCGCCGGGGAGCTGTTTTTT. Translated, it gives CASGADRVAGELFF.

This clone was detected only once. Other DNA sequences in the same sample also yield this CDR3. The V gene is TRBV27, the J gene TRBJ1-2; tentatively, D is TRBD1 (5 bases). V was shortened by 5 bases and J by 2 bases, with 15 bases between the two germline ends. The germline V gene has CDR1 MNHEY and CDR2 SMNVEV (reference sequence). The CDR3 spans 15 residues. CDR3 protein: CASSLRRGRNYGYTF. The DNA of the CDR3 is TGTGCCAGCAGTCTTCGTCGGGGGAGGAACTATGGCTACACCTTC.

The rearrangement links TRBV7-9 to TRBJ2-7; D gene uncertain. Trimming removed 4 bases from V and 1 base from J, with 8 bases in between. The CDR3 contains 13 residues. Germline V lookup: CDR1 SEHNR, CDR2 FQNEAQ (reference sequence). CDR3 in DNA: TGTGCCAGCAGCTCCTCTGTATCCTACGAGCAGTACTTC. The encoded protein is CASSSSVSYEQYF.

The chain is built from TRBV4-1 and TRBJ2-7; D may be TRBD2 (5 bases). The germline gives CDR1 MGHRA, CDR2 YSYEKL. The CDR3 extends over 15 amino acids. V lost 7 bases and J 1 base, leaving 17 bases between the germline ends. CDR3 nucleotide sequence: TGCGCCAGCACCTCCACAACCCGGGGTTCCTACGAGCAGTACTTC. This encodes CASTSTTRGSYEQYF.

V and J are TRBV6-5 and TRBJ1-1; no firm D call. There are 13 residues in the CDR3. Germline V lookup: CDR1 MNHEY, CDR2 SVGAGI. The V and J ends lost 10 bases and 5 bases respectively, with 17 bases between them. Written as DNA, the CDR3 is TGTGCCACCTCGCGCCGGGAGAGGACTGAAGCTTTCTTT. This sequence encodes CATSRRERTEAFF.

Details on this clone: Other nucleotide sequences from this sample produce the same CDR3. The CDR3 sequence: CASSPAATNEKLFF. The CDR3 DNA follows: TGTGCCAGCTCACCCGCAGCAACTAATGAAAAACTGTTTTTT. The chain combines TRBV18 with TRBJ1-4; no firm D call. The CDR3 contains 14 residues. The germline V gene has CDR1 KGHSH and CDR2 LQKENI. Trimming took off 3 bases at V and 0 bases at J, with 5 bases between the two ends.

The CDR3 sequence: CASSYGHANNEQFF. CDR3 DNA: TGTGCCAGCAGCTACGGACACGCTAACAATGAGCAGTTCTTC. The V gene is TRBV5-6, the J gene TRBJ2-1; TRBD1 is a possible D gene (5 bases). V was cut by 3 bases and J by 5 bases, with 12 bases left in between. The CDR3 is made up of 14 amino acids. Germline V CDR1 and CDR2: SGHDT, YYEEEE.

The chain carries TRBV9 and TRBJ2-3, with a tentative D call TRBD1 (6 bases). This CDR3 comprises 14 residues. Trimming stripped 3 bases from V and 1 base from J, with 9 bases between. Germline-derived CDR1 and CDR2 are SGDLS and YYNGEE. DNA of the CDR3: TGTGCCAGCAGCGACCGACAGGGCACAGATACGCAGTATTTT. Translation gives CASSDRQGTDTQYF.

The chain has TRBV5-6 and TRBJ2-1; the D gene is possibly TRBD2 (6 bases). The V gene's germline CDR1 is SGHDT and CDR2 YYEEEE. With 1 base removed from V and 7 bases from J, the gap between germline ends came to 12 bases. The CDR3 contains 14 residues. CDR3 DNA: TGTGCCAGCAGCTTGTCGGGACTGGGGAATGAGCAGTTCTTC. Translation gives CASSLSGLGNEQFF.

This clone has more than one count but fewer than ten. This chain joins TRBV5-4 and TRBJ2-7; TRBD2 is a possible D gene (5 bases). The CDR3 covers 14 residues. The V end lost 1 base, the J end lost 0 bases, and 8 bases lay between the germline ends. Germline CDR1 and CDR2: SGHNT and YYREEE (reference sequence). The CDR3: CASSLRGYSYEQYF. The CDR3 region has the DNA TGTGCCAGCAGCTTGCGGGGATACTCCTACGAGCAGTACTTC.

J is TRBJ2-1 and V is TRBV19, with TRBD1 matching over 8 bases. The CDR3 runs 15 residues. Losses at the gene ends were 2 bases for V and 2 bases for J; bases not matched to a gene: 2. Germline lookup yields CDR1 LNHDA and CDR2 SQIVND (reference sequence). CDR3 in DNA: TGTGCCAGTAGTATAACACAGGGGGCCTACAATGAGCAGTTCTTC. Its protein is CASSITQGAYNEQFF.

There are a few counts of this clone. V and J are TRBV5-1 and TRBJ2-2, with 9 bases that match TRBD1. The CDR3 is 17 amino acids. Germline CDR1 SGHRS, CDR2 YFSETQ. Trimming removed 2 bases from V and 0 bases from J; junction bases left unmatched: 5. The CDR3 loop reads CASSLTGGISNTGELFF. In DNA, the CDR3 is TGCGCCAGCAGCTTAACAGGGGGCATCTCGAACACCGGGGAGCTGTTTTTT.

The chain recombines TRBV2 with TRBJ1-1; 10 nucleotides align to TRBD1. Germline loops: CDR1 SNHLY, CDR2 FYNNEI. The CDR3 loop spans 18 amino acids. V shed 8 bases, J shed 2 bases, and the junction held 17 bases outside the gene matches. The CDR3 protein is CASSGTGATATLNTEAFF. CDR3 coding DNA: TGTGCCAGCTCCGGGACAGGGGCGACGGCGACCCTCAACACTGAAGCTTTCTTT.

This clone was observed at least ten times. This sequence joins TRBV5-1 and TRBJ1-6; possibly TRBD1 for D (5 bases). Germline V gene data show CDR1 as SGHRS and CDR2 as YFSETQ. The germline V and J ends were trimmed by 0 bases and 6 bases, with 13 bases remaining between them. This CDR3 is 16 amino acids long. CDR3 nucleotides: TGCGCCAGCAGCTTGGGACAGAGAACATTTAATTCACCCCTCCACTTT. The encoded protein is CASSLGQRTFNSPLHF.

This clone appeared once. CDR3 in DNA: TGTGCCAGTAGTAAGACAGGGGGGACAGATACGCAGTATTTT. Its protein product is CASSKTGGTDTQYF. The chain joins TRBV19 to TRBJ2-3, with 9 bases that match TRBD1. The CDR3 totals 14 residues. The ends lost 4 bases at V and 3 bases at J; junction bases unmatched: 2. Germline CDR1 is LNHDA and CDR2 is SQIVND (reference sequence).

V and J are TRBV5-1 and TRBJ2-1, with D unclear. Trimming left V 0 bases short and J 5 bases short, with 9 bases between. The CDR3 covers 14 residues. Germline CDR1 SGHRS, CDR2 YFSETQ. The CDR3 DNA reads TGCGCCAGCAGCTTGGCCATTAGCAACAATGAGCAGTTCTTC. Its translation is CASSLAISNNEQFF.

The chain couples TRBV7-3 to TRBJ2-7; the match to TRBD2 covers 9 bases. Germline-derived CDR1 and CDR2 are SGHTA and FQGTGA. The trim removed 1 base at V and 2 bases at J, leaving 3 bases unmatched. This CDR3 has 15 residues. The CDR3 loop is CASSLKVAGAYEQYF. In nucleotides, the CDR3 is TGTGCCAGCAGCTTAAAGGTAGCGGGGGCCTACGAGCAGTACTTC.

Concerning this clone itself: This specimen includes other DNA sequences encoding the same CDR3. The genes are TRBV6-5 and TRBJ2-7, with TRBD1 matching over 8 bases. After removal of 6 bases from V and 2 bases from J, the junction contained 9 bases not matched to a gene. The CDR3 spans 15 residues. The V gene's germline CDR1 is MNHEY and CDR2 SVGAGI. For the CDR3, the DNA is TGTGCCAGCAGCCCAGACAGGGGTCGTACCTACGAGCAGTACTTC. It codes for CASSPDRGRTYEQYF.